The source of this T cell receptor (beta chain) is a study of Graves' ophthalmopathy and Graves' hyperthyroidism. Germline V gene data show CDR1 as LNHDA and CDR2 as SQIVND (reference sequence). Trimming removed 9 bases from V and 6 bases from J, with 12 bases in between. This CDR3 is built from 12 residues. RNA transcripts served as template for amplifying TCR beta CDR3 sequences. HTBI primers served in a first-round RT-PCR, which a second-round multiplex PCR followed. From the multiplex PCR reads, TCRdb called clonotypes with MiXCR, one entry per CDR3 protein. The table includes around 1.1 million distinct CDR3 sequences, approximately 35% detected once. This clonotype came up many times.

The sequence was obtained from an adult man with Graves' hyperthyroidism. Material: peripheral blood or thyroid tissue (not recorded which). The chain recombines TRBV19 with TRBJ1-5; D perhaps matches TRBD1 (5 bases). As DNA, the CDR3 is TGTGCCAGCGGGGGGTTAGGTCAGCCCCAGCATTTT. Translation: CASGGLGQPQHF.